Following are 16 T cell receptor beta chains from one sample sequenced in a study of blood T cell repertoires in COVID-19. The data were produced by immunoSEQ multiplex PCR, yet TCRdb's version contains in-frame clones alone and is incomplete. The table has roughly 150,000 clones, roughly 84% seen once. The sequencing sample was made of PBMCs or T cells enriched from blood (not recorded which). The receptors stem from a man aged 70 or older who had been exposed to COVID-19.

V gene TRBV30 combines with J gene TRBJ1-2; the match to TRBD1 covers 7 bases. This CDR3 has 14 residues. J lost 7 bases, V lost 1 base, and 9 bases had no gene match. CDR1 and CDR2 from the germline V gene are GTSNPN and SVGIG (reference sequence). This CDR3 is CAWSAGGGFSGYTF. CDR3 DNA: TGTGCCTGGAGTGCTGGAGGGGGCTTCTCTGGCTACACCTTC.

This chain connects TRBV28 to TRBJ2-5, with no clear D. Looked up from germline, CDR1 is MDHEN and CDR2 is SYDVKM. Trimming took off 6 bases at V and 5 bases at J, with 7 bases between the two ends. The CDR3 runs to 11 residues. CDR3 DNA sequence: TGTGCCAGCAGGCGAGAGGAGACCCAGTACTTC. Its protein is CASRREETQYF.

The chain couples TRBV7-2 to TRBJ2-5; weak D call: TRBD1 (5 bases). From germline, CDR1 is SGHTA and CDR2 FQGNSA. V shed 5 bases and J shed 0 bases, with 7 bases lying between them. The CDR3 covers 13 residues. This CDR3 is CASSPGYQETQYF. The CDR3, as DNA: TGTGCCAGCAGCCCAGGGTACCAAGAGACCCAGTACTTC.

The CDR3 DNA follows: TGTGCCAGCAGTTCCCTACAGGTAGTCAATGAAAAACTGTTTTTT. Residues: CASSSLQVVNEKLFF. The rearrangement uses TRBV28 and TRBJ1-4, with D tentatively TRBD1 (5 bases). Per germline, CDR1 MDHEN and CDR2 SYDVKM. V was pared by 4 bases and J by 5 bases, with 14 bases between. This CDR3 region has 15 residues.

The chain carries TRBV12-3 or TRBV12-4 and TRBJ2-5; no firm D call. Trimming left V 3 bases short and J 2 bases short, with 7 bases between. CDR3 length: 13 residues. CDR3 sequence reads: CASSLGRQETQYF. The DNA of the CDR3 is TGTGCCAGCAGTTTGGGCAGGCAAGAGACCCAGTACTTC.

The count of this clone is one. The chain links TRBV6-6 to TRBJ2-5; 8 bases align to TRBD2. The CDR3 is made up of 16 amino acids. CDR1 is MNHNY, CDR2 SVGAGI, per germline (reference sequence). Trimming cost V 6 bases and J 3 bases; bases outside gene matches: 12. The CDR3 loop reads CASRRSGLAEKETQYF. As DNA, the CDR3 is TGTGCCAGCAGACGATCCGGACTAGCAGAGAAAGAGACCCAGTACTTC.

The rearrangement uses TRBV7-9 and TRBJ2-7; maybe TRBD1 (6 bases). Germline V lookup: CDR1 SEHNR, CDR2 FQNEAQ (reference sequence). There are 12 residues in the CDR3. V lost 5 bases, J lost 3 bases, and 8 bases lay in between. The CDR3 loop is CASSRTDYEQYF. Written as DNA, the CDR3 is TGTGCCAGCAGCCGGACAGACTACGAGCAGTACTTC.

The chain carries TRBV6-2 or TRBV6-3 and TRBJ1-1; a possible D gene is TRBD1 (5 bases). The germline V gene has CDR1 MNHEY and CDR2 SVGEGT. V lost 5 bases and J 6 bases, leaving 7 bases between the germline ends. CDR3 length: 11 amino acids. The CDR3 DNA reads as TGTGCCAGCAGTAGGGGTGCTGAAGCTTTCTTT. It codes for CASSRGAEAFF.

The gene calls are TRBV5-1 and TRBJ1-6, with 7 bases identical to TRBD1. The CDR3 consists of 16 residues. Germline V gene sequence: CDR1 SGHRS, CDR2 YFSETQ. V lost 4 bases, J lost 8 bases, and 12 bases stayed unmatched. CDR3 loop: CASSPSPRDRHSPLHF. In DNA, the CDR3 is TGCGCCAGCAGCCCCAGCCCCCGGGACAGACATTCACCCCTCCACTTT.

The V call is TRBV2, the J call TRBJ1-4; 7 bases map to TRBD1. The CDR3 runs 15 residues. V was pared by 8 bases and J by 2 bases, with 8 bases of the junction left unmatched. Germline V gene sequence: CDR1 SNHLY, CDR2 FYNNEI. This CDR3 reads CASRTGPGTNEKLFF. The CDR3 coding sequence is TGTGCCAGCCGGACAGGCCCTGGGACTAATGAAAAACTGTTTTTT.

The chain couples TRBV6-5 to TRBJ2-1; the match to TRBD2 covers 12 bases. From germline, CDR1 is MNHEY and CDR2 SVGAGI. There are 15 residues in the CDR3. The ends lost 6 bases at V and 9 bases at J; junction bases unmatched: 9. This CDR3 is CASRTTSGSRSEQFF. The CDR3 nucleotides read TGTGCCAGCAGAACGACTAGCGGGAGCCGGAGTGAGCAGTTCTTC.

The chain combines TRBV19 with TRBJ1-2; weak D call: TRBD1 (6 bases). The germline V and J ends were trimmed by 4 bases and 4 bases, with 16 bases remaining between them. Germline V CDR1 and CDR2: LNHDA, SQIVND (reference sequence). This CDR3 comprises 15 residues. The CDR3 DNA sequence: TGTGCCAGTAGTACTAATCACAGGGCTAGCTATGGCTACACCTTC. Protein sequence: CASSTNHRASYGYTF.

This clone occurred a few times. This chain uses TRBV7-9 with TRBJ2-1; weak D call: TRBD1 (5 bases). From germline, CDR1 is SEHNR and CDR2 FQNEAQ (reference sequence). The CDR3 covers 16 residues. V was shortened by 7 bases and J by 8 bases, with 24 bases between the two germline ends. In nucleotides, the CDR3 is TGTGCCAGCACCGTTAGGGGAATCGCAGGGAAGTATGAGCAGTTCTTC. It encodes CASTVRGIAGKYEQFF.

The rearrangement uses TRBV27 and TRBJ1-1; 8 bases match TRBD1. With 5 bases clipped from V and 1 base from J, the junction kept 6 bases outside the gene matches. The CDR3 is made up of 15 amino acids. From germline, CDR1 is MNHEY and CDR2 SMNVEV (reference sequence). CDR3 sequence: CASSLRQGTNTEAFF. For the CDR3, the DNA is TGTGCCAGCAGTCTCCGACAGGGGACGAACACTGAAGCTTTCTTT.

This sequence joins TRBV5-4 and TRBJ2-7; 7 bases align to TRBD1. In germline, CDR1 is SGHNT, CDR2 YYREEE (reference sequence). CDR3 size: 13 residues. The V and J ends lost 9 bases and 7 bases, in that order; junction bases with no gene match: 13. CDR3 in amino acids: CATGQAPLREQYF. Written as DNA, the CDR3 is TGTGCCACAGGACAGGCGCCCTTGAGGGAGCAGTACTTC.

The count of this clone is one. The same CDR3 can be traced to other DNA sequences in this sample. The chain is built from TRBV3-1 (or the pseudogene TRBV3-2) and TRBJ1-1, with D possibly being TRBD1 (6 bases). Trimming stripped 4 bases from V and 1 base from J, with 7 bases between. The CDR3 runs to 13 residues. Germline-derived CDR1 and CDR2 are LGHDT and YNNKEL (reference sequence). This CDR3 is CASSPQGNTEAFF. CDR3 bases: TGTGCCAGCAGCCCACAGGGGAACACTGAAGCTTTCTTT.